This is a list of T cell receptor beta chains from one sample in a study of control samples from healthy donors and cancer patients. Clones were read by immunoSEQ multiplex PCR, and TCRdb kept only the in-frame ones, dropping some. This repertoire shows about 130,000 clones, more than 80% found once; its top ten account for about 2.3%. The sequenced sample consisted of blood. These receptors were collected from a man in his forties in good health. Both conserved end residues are part of each CDR3. D genes are given only for firm matches. Rows may omit the clone size; those that give it use once, few, many or a size class.

TRBJ2-1,TRBV11-3,-,-,CASSLRPGPYNEQFF,TGTGCCAGCAGCTTACGTCCCGGGCCTTACAATGAGCAGTTCTTC
TRBJ1-1,TRBV19,-,-,CASSIGGMNTEAFF,TGTGCCAGTAGTATAGGGGGGATGAACACTGAAGCTTTCTTT
TRBJ2-2,TRBV10-1,-,-,CASSESTGELFF,TGCGCCAGCAGTGAGTCTACAGGGGAGCTGTTTTTT
TRBJ2-2,TRBV19,-,-,CASRGHLTNTGELFF,TGTGCCAGTCGTGGACACCTGACGAACACCGGGGAGCTGTTTTTT
TRBJ2-3,TRBV3-1/TRBV3-2,-,-,CASSQGPGTLVSDTQYF,TGTGCCAGTAGCCAAGGCCCGGGCACTCTAGTGTCAGATACGCAGTATTTT
TRBJ2-7,TRBV5-1,-,-,CASSSLPRDKSYEQYF,TGCGCCAGCAGCTCCCTACCGCGGGACAAATCCTACGAGCAGTACTTC
TRBJ2-5,TRBV29-1,-,TRBD1,CSFSHRDRGETQYF,TGCAGCTTCTCCCACCGGGACAGAGGGGAGACCCAGTACTTC
TRBJ1-4,TRBV5-8,once,-,CASSSTQASHGEKLFF,TGTGCCAGCAGCTCGACCCAAGCATCGCATGGAGAAAAACTGTTTTTT
TRBJ2-2,TRBV5-1,-,TRBD2,CASSFASGNTGELFF,TGCGCCAGCAGCTTTGCTAGCGGAAACACCGGGGAGCTGTTTTTT
TRBJ2-3,TRBV7-9,-,TRBD2,CASSPTSGGDTQYF,TGTGCCAGCAGCCCGACTAGCGGGGGTGATACGCAGTATTTT
TRBJ2-7,TRBV3-1/TRBV3-2,-,-,CATGGSSYEQYF,TGTGCCACCGGAGGGAGCTCCTACGAGCAGTACTTC
TRBJ2-7,TRBV28,-,-,CASSFGGGYSYEQYF,TGTGCCAGCAGCTTCGGCGGCGGCTATTCCTACGAGCAGTACTTC
TRBJ1-1,TRBV6-5,-,-,CASSYSKRVNTEAFF,TGTGCCAGCAGTTACTCCAAACGGGTGAACACTGAAGCTTTCTTT
TRBJ2-5,TRBV14,-,-,CASSQERLFSQETQYF,TGTGCCAGCAGCCAAGAAAGGCTGTTTTCCCAAGAGACCCAGTACTTC
TRBJ1-5,TRBV12-3/TRBV12-4,-,-,CASTRQRNQPQHF,TGTGCCAGCACTAGACAGCGGAATCAGCCCCAGCATTTT
TRBJ2-3,TRBV2,-,-,CASSEALDTDTQYF,TGTGCCAGCAGTGAAGCGCTTGACACAGATACGCAGTATTTT
TRBJ2-1,TRBV19,-,TRBD2,CASSIGSWLAGGLGNEQFF,TGTGCCAGTAGTATAGGGTCTTGGCTAGCGGGGGGGCTTGGCAATGAGCAGTTCTTC
TRBJ2-7,TRBV28,once,TRBD1,CASRTGGYGLYYEQYF,TGTGCCAGCAGGACAGGGGGTTATGGTCTCTACTACGAGCAGTACTTC
TRBJ1-2,TRBV28,-,TRBD1,CASSPPDRDYGYTF,TGTGCCAGCAGTCCGCCGGACAGGGACTATGGCTACACCTTC
TRBJ1-6,TRBV11-2,-,-,CASSRADYNSPLHF,TGTGCCAGCAGCCGTGCGGATTATAATTCACCCCTCCACTTT
TRBJ1-5,TRBV6-4,-,TRBD1,CASRKSRDRGLSNQPQHF,TGTGCCAGCAGGAAGTCCCGGGACAGGGGACTTAGCAATCAGCCCCAGCATTTT
TRBJ1-5,TRBV3-1/TRBV3-2,-,-,CASSQYGEVQPQHF,TGTGCCAGCAGCCAATACGGGGAGGTTCAGCCCCAGCATTTT
TRBJ2-3,TRBV20-1,-,-,CSASIGTDTQYF,TGCAGTGCTAGTATCGGCACAGATACGCAGTATTTT
TRBJ2-2,TRBV3-1/TRBV3-2,-,TRBD1,CASSQDRAGWNTGELFF,TGTGCCAGCAGCCAGGACAGGGCAGGGTGGAACACCGGGGAGCTGTTTTTT
TRBJ2-5,TRBV7-9,once,TRBD1,CASSQTGKWETQYF,TGTGCCAGCAGCCAGACAGGGAAGTGGGAGACCCAGTACTTC
TRBJ1-1,TRBV10-3,-,-,CAIMSGNRNTEAFF,TGTGCCATCATGTCAGGGAATCGAAACACTGAAGCTTTCTTT
TRBJ2-3,TRBV6-2/TRBV6-3,-,-,CASSLAETDTQYF,TGTGCCAGCAGTTTGGCAGAAACAGATACGCAGTATTTT
TRBJ1-2,TRBV10-3,-,TRBD1,CATKNRGEDGYTF,TGTGCCACAAAAAACAGGGGAGAAGATGGCTACACCTTC
TRBJ2-1,TRBV5-1,once,-,CASSPESLAGGNEQFF,TGCGCCAGCAGTCCGGAGAGCCTAGCAGGTGGGAATGAGCAGTTCTTC
TRBJ2-7,TRBV18,-,-,CASSTKGFHEQYF,TGTGCCAGCTCAACCAAGGGTTTCCACGAGCAGTACTTC
TRBJ1-2,TRBV28,-,-,CASSSYGYTF,TGTGCCAGCAGCAGTTATGGCTACACCTTC
TRBJ2-1,TRBV18,-,-,CASSPPEGSYNEQFF,TGTGCCAGCTCACCACCAGAGGGTTCCTACAATGAGCAGTTCTTC
TRBJ2-3,TRBV19,-,-,CASSLADTQYF,TGTGCCAGTAGTTTGGCGGATACGCAGTATTTT
TRBJ1-2,TRBV7-6,-,TRBD1,CASSPTAGTGKSDYGYTF,TGTGCCAGCAGCCCTACCGCCGGGACAGGGAAATCGGACTATGGCTACACCTTC
TRBJ2-6,TRBV10-3,-,-,CAISQTTVAGANVLTF,TGTGCCATCAGTCAAACGACTGTGGCTGGGGCCAACGTCCTGACTTTC
TRBJ2-6,TRBV25-1,-,-,CASSESVGTGANVLTF,TGTGCCAGCAGTGAATCAGTAGGGACTGGGGCCAACGTCCTGACTTTC
TRBJ1-1,TRBV21-1,-,-,CASRWDVATIRTEAFF,TGTGCCAGCAGGTGGGATGTAGCTACAATTCGCACTGAAGCTTTCTTT
TRBJ2-7,TRBV5-1,-,TRBD1,CASSPRDSSYEQYF,TGCGCCAGCAGCCCCCGGGACAGCTCCTACGAGCAGTACTTC
TRBJ2-7,TRBV15,-,-,CATSTQGGEQYF,TGTGCCACCAGCACACAGGGAGGCGAGCAGTACTTC
TRBJ2-5,TRBV6-5,-,-,CASSFLRGETQYF,TGTGCCAGCAGTTTCCTGAGGGGAGAGACCCAGTACTTC
TRBJ1-2,TRBV24-1,-,TRBD1,CATSDHPTGGGSYGYTF,TGTGCCACCAGTGATCATCCGACAGGGGGCGGTTCCTATGGCTACACCTTC
TRBJ2-1,TRBV2,once,TRBD2,CASSGLAREGFF,TGTGCCAGCAGTGGTTTGGCACGGGAGGGGTTCTTC
TRBJ2-7,TRBV19,-,TRBD1,CASSVRQGAYEQYF,TGTGCCAGTAGTGTAAGACAGGGGGCCTACGAGCAGTACTTC
TRBJ2-1,TRBV18,-,-,CASSPREGAARNEQFF,TGTGCCAGCTCACCACGGGAGGGGGCGGCGAGGAATGAGCAGTTCTTC